What follows describes a single TCR beta chain. This CDR3 region has 14 residues. Trimming shortened V by 5 bases and J by 9 bases, and 14 bases separated the two germline ends. Germline V lookup: CDR1 MGHDK, CDR2 SYGVNS. Assay used: immunoSEQ multiplex PCR; TCRdb lists only in-frame clones, some missing. The sample includes about 160,000 clones, around 82% seen only once; the top ten take approximately 7%. This record belongs to a study of blood T cell repertoires in COVID-19. Study summary: In each case, the material was cDNA or gDNA derived from T cells, B-cell-depleted T cells, or PBMCs.

This TCR came from a man older than 75 with COVID-19, enrolled during active disease. The J gene is TRBJ1-6, the V gene TRBV25-1; D remains unclear. Sequenced sample: peripheral blood. This CDR3 is CASSSTVGGSPLHF. CDR3 nucleotide sequence: TGTGCCAGCAGTTCCACCGTCGGTGGTTCACCCCTCCACTTT. Filled out from reference TRBV25-1 and TRBJ1-6, the complete variable domain reads EADIYQTPRYLVIGTGKKITLECSQTMGHDKMYWYQQDPGMELHLIHYSYGVNSTEKGDLSSESTVSRIRTEHFPLTLESARPSHTSQYLCASSSTVGGSPLHFGNGTRLTVT.